The 6 T cell receptor beta chains reported below all come from one sample, sequenced in a study of shared clonotypes between healthy human individuals. Data came from immunoSEQ multiplex PCR; TCRdb stores just in-frame clones and leaves some out. Of almost 750,000 clones in the sample, 55% to 80% are singletons; the top ten hold approximately 1.8%. The sequencing sample was made of memory CD4+ T cells sorted from blood. The subset denotes: CD45RA-negative fraction. The receptors shown here come from a woman aged 25-40 years in good health.

The CDR3 reads CASSPGDSMSGELFF. The CDR3 nucleotides are TGCGCCAGCAGCCCAGGGGACTCCATGAGCGGGGAGCTGTTTTTT. The V gene is TRBV5-1, the J gene TRBJ2-2; D may match TRBD1 or TRBD2 (6 bases each). Germline-derived CDR1 and CDR2 are SGHRS and YFSETQ. Trimming took 4 bases from V and 7 from J, leaving 17 bases between them. The CDR3 sequence is 15 residues long.

This clone was counted only a few times. The J gene is TRBJ2-5, the V gene TRBV10-3, with no clear D. The CDR3 runs to 12 residues. Germline values: CDR1 ENHRY, CDR2 SYGVKD. Trimming took 1 base from V and 5 from J, leaving 5 bases between them. CDR3 amino acids: CAISELGETQYF. CDR3 DNA sequence: TGTGCCATCAGTGAGTTGGGGGAGACCCAGTACTTC.

This chain joins TRBV30 and TRBJ2-2, with 9 bases identical to TRBD1. Germline loops: CDR1 GTSNPN, CDR2 SVGIG (reference sequence). This CDR3 has 14 amino acids. Losses at the gene ends were 2 bases for V and 3 bases for J; bases not matched to a gene: 1. DNA of the CDR3: TGTGCCTGGAGTAGGACAGGGGACACCGGGGAGCTGTTTTTT. Residues: CAWSRTGDTGELFF.

V and J are TRBV29-1 and TRBJ2-2; the D gene is possibly TRBD2 (5 bases). With 3 bases removed from V and 5 bases from J, the gap between germline ends came to 10 bases. The CDR3 is 13 amino acids. The germline gives CDR1 SQVTM, CDR2 ANQGSEA. The CDR3 reads CSVEETGTGELFF. CDR3 in DNA: TGCAGCGTTGAGGAGACGGGAACCGGGGAGCTGTTTTTT.

The CDR3 bases are TGTGCCAGCAAATCTCCTTCGGCAGGGAATGGAGGCTACACCTTC. The encoded protein is CASKSPSAGNGGYTF. This rearrangement joins TRBV28 to TRBJ1-2; D perhaps matches TRBD1 (5 bases). In germline, CDR1 is MDHEN, CDR2 SYDVKM. This CDR3 comprises 15 residues. V lost 7 bases, J lost 8 bases, and 23 bases lay in between.

This clone was found a few times. CDR3 coding DNA: TGCGCCAGCAGCTTGTCTTTCGGGAGTCGGTCCTACGAGCAGTACTTC. It codes for CASSLSFGSRSYEQYF. J is TRBJ2-7 and V is TRBV5-1; TRBD2 might be the D (6 bases). The V and J ends lost 1 base and 1 base respectively, with 15 bases between them. Per germline, CDR1 SGHRS and CDR2 YFSETQ. The CDR3 is made up of 16 amino acids.